The TCR beta chain described here comes from a study of beta chain features in type 1 diabetes. Study-wide findings and caveats: Whether HLA type influences TCRB rearrangement remained unresolved here. Significant though moderate, a shortening of TCRB CDR3s appeared in all four CD4+ subsets of Type 1 diabetes patients. VDJ junctions from patients with type 1 diabetes contained fewer insertions and more deletions.

The trim removed 5 bases at V and 6 bases at J, leaving 7 bases unmatched. Germline V gene data show CDR1 as LNHDA and CDR2 as SQIVND (reference sequence). This CDR3 comprises 13 residues. This clone was picked up a small number of times. Its antigen is not identified. Of the isolated RNA, all was reverse transcribed, and so the sequenced material was expressed TCRB transcripts. Only in-frame clones appear in the TCRdb table, and some are missing; sequencing was by immunoSEQ multiplex PCR. This sample has 150,000 or so clones, with 6.5% to 10% found just once. CD4+ naive, central memory, regulatory and stem cell-like memory cells were sorted via CD45RO/CCR7/CD25/CD127/CD95/CD27. All sorted populations exceeded 98% purity.

The receptor comes from a woman aged 18-29 years with type 1 diabetes. The sequencing sample was made of central memory CD4+ T cells from blood. The rearrangement links TRBV19 to TRBJ2-7; 7 bases are a match to TRBD1. CDR3 amino acids: CASSRLTGIEQYF. The CDR3 nucleotides read TGTGCCAGTAGTCGACTGACAGGGATCGAGCAGTACTTC.